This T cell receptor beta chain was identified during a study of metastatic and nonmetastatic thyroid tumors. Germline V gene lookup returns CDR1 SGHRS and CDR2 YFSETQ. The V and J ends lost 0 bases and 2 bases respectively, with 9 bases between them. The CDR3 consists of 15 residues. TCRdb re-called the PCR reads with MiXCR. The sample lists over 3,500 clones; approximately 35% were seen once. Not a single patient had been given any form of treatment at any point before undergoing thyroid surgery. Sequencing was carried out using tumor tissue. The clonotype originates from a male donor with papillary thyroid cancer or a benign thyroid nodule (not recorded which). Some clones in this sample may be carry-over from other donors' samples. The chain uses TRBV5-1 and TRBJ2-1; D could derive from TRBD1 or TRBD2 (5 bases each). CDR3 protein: CASSLEGSPYNEQFF. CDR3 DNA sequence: TGCGCCAGCAGCTTGGAGGGGAGCCCCTACAATGAGCAGTTCTTC.